Presented here are 11 T cell receptor beta chains from one specimen sequenced in a study of blood T cell repertoires in COVID-19. Assay used: immunoSEQ multiplex PCR; TCRdb lists only in-frame clones, some missing. The sample carries 160,000 or so clones, around 87% recorded once. The sample taken for sequencing was peripheral blood. These receptors all come from a middle-aged woman with acute or convalescent COVID-19.

The chain combines TRBV9 with TRBJ2-7; TRBD1 is a possible D gene (5 bases). The CDR3 has 15 residues. The V end was cut by 3 bases, the J end by 6 bases, with 19 bases between. Germline CDR1 is SGDLS and CDR2 is YYNGEE. CDR3 nucleotide sequence: TGTGCCAGCAGCGGACAGTGCCTTGGTGATTGCGAGCAGTACTTC. Translation gives CASSGQCLGDCEQYF.

This chain joins TRBV24-1 and TRBJ2-1, with D hard to call. CDR1 is KGHDR, CDR2 SFDVKD, per germline. The ends were cut back, 2 bases at V and 10 bases at J, with 11 bases in the middle. CDR3 length: 13 amino acids. Here the CDR3 DNA reads TGTGCCACCAGTGATTCTCTGCGGATCGAGCAGTTCTTC. Amino acids: CATSDSLRIEQFF.

The rearrangement links TRBV28 to TRBJ2-3; TRBD2 matches 9 bases. The germline V gene has CDR1 MDHEN and CDR2 SYDVKM. This CDR3 spans 15 amino acids. V trimming: 2 bases; J trimming: 2 bases; junction bases outside the gene matches: 2. The CDR3 DNA reads as TGTGCCAGCAGTTTAGCGGGGGGGGCCACAGATACGCAGTATTTT. Its translation is CASSLAGGATDTQYF.

The chain joins TRBV5-1 to TRBJ2-1; 7 positions agree with TRBD2. The CDR3 is 16 residues long. Germline V gene lookup returns CDR1 SGHRS and CDR2 YFSETQ. The junction had 3 bases not matched to a gene; V was cut back by 0 bases and J by 0 bases. CDR3 sequence reads: CASSLGTRSSYNEQFF. In DNA form, the CDR3 reads TGCGCCAGCAGCTTGGGGACTAGGAGCTCCTACAATGAGCAGTTCTTC. The variable domain in full, completed from reference TRBV5-1 and TRBJ2-1, reads KAGVTQTPRYLIKTRGQQVTLSCSPISGHRSVSWYQQTPGQGLQFLFEYFSETQRNKGNFPGRFSGRQFSNSRSEMNVSTLELGDSALYLCASSLGTRSSYNEQFFGPGTRLTVL.

In this sample, this clone turned up once. At the DNA level, this CDR3 is encoded by other sequences in the same sample as well. J is TRBJ2-2 and V is TRBV29-1, with D uncertain. Trimming took 3 bases from V and 1 from J, leaving 6 bases between them. The CDR3 extends over 13 amino acids. The germline V gene has CDR1 SQVTM and CDR2 ANQGSEA. The CDR3 DNA reads as TGCAGCGTTGATCGCGGGAACACCGGGGAGCTGTTTTTT. Encoded protein: CSVDRGNTGELFF.

This chain links TRBV10-3 with TRBJ2-6, with D unclear. Trimming left V 5 bases short and J 0 bases short, with 5 bases between. The CDR3 sequence is 14 residues long. CDR1 and CDR2 from the germline V gene are ENHRY and SYGVKD. The CDR3 is CAISLSSGANVLTF. CDR3 DNA sequence: TGTGCCATCAGTCTGAGCTCTGGGGCCAACGTCCTGACTTTC.

This chain uses TRBV7-2 with TRBJ1-1; 8 bases match TRBD1. Germline assignment: CDR1 SGHTA and CDR2 FQGNSA. V lost 5 bases, J lost 4 bases, and 9 bases stayed unmatched. The CDR3 is made up of 15 amino acids. This chain's CDR3 is CASSPQGAGPTEAFF. CDR3 bases: TGTGCCAGCAGCCCCCAGGGGGCCGGTCCCACTGAAGCTTTCTTT. Drawing the rest from reference TRBV7-2 and TRBJ1-1, the complete variable domain is GAGVSQSPSNKVTEKGKDVELRCDPISGHTALYWYRQSLGQGLEFLIYFQGNSAPDKSGLPSDRFSAERTGGSVSTLTIQRTQQEDSAVYLCASSPQGAGPTEAFFGQGTRLTVV.

The chain carries TRBV2 and TRBJ1-2; weak D call: TRBD1 (5 bases). CDR1 is SNHLY and CDR2 is FYNNEI in the germline V gene. The CDR3 contains 18 residues. V lost 4 bases and J lost 8, with 29 bases in between. The CDR3 nucleotides read TGTGCCAGCAGTGTCCATGAATCAACCGGGACTCGAACCGGAGGCTACACCTTC. Translating gives CASSVHESTGTRTGGYTF.

The chain carries TRBV7-9 and TRBJ2-7; possible D gene TRBD1, 5 bases. V was shortened by 2 bases and J by 4 bases, with 12 bases between the two germline ends. The V gene's germline CDR1 is SEHNR and CDR2 FQNEAQ (reference sequence). The CDR3 runs to 14 residues. CDR3 loop: CASSLSGNHYEQYF. The CDR3 coding sequence is TGTGCCAGCAGCTTATCAGGGAATCATTACGAGCAGTACTTC.

The chain employs TRBV5-1 and TRBJ2-4, with 9 bases fitting TRBD1. Germline CDR1 SGHRS, CDR2 YFSETQ. The junction had 6 bases not matched to a gene; V was cut back by 2 bases and J by 9 bases. CDR3 length: 14 amino acids. The CDR3 here is CASSFGTGFAIQYF. The CDR3, as DNA: TGCGCCAGCAGCTTCGGGACAGGGTTTGCCATTCAGTACTTC.

This clone was recorded a few times. The V and J genes are TRBV7-9 and TRBJ1-3, with a possible D match to TRBD1 (5 bases). Germline loops: CDR1 SEHNR, CDR2 FQNEAQ (reference sequence). With 1 base removed from V and 0 bases from J, the gap between germline ends came to 10 bases. This CDR3 region has 16 residues. This CDR3 reads CASSLVQGGSGNTIYF. CDR3 DNA: TGTGCCAGCAGCTTAGTTCAGGGAGGCTCTGGAAACACCATATATTTT.